This TCR beta chain was obtained from a study of control samples from healthy donors and cancer patients. The V gene lost 0 bases and the J gene lost 13 bases, with 14 bases spanning the gap. Germline CDR1 and CDR2: SGDLS and YYNGEE. This CDR3 is built from 13 residues. Sequenced by immunoSEQ multiplex PCR; TCRdb stores in-frame clones only, minus some. The table lists about 100,000 clones, 80% to 95% of them singletons. The genes are TRBV9 and TRBJ2-1; D unclear. The TCR was taken from a man in his late teens or twenties in good health. The sequencing input was blood. The CDR3 here is CASSVEIDGRQFF. DNA for the CDR3: TGTGCCAGCAGCGTAGAAATTGACGGGCGACAGTTCTTC. The whole variable domain, filled in from reference TRBV9 and TRBJ2-1, reads DSGVTQTPKHLITATGQRVTLRCSPRSGDLSVYWYQQSLDQGLQFLIQYYNGEERAKGNILERFSAQQFPDLHSELNLSSLELGDSALYFCASSVEIDGRQFFGPGTRLTVL.